A selection of T cell receptor beta chains follows, all from one sample in a study of human T cells and chemical hapten exposure. TCRdb reanalysed the RACE reads using MiXCR and keeps one entry per CDR3 protein. This table holds 240,000 or so distinct CDR3 sequences, around 9.3% found once. This material consisted of whole blood, taken in connection with sensitization to the hapten diphenylcyclopropenone (DPC). The origin of the receptors is a woman between 35 and 50 years old with alopecia areata. Some clones in this sample may be carry-over from other donors' samples. Each CDR3 is given with its conserved first and last residue. A D gene is named only where the DNA matches it firmly. Clone sizes are given selectively: once, few, many, or a class where the clone is expanded.

J,D,length,size,V,CDR3,DNA
TRBJ1-2,TRBD1,15,NA,TRBV6-5,CASSWATGAPYGYTF,TGTGCCAGCAGTTGGGCCACAGGGGCCCCCTATGGCTACACCTTC
TRBJ2-7,NA,15,once,TRBV18,CASSLRDGRPYEQYF,TGTGCCAGCTCACTCCGGGACGGAAGACCCTACGAGCAGTACTTC
TRBJ2-7,NA,12,NA,TRBV20-1,CSARGQTYEQYF,TGCAGTGCTAGAGGGCAGACCTACGAGCAGTACTTC
TRBJ2-7,NA,14,few,TRBV4-3,CASSQDLEGYEQYF,TGCGCCAGCAGCCAAGATCTCGAAGGGTACGAGCAGTACTTC
TRBJ2-1,TRBD2,15,NA,TRBV7-2,CASSAGSGSGYEQFF,TGTGCCAGCAGCGCTGGTAGCGGGAGTGGGTATGAGCAGTTCTTC
TRBJ1-6,NA,15,NA,TRBV6-6,CASSTVNRVGASLHF,TGTGCCAGCAGCACCGTAAACAGGGTCGGGGCGTCCCTCCACTTT
TRBJ2-7,NA,13,NA,TRBV20-1,CSAPAAGKDEQYF,TGCAGTGCCCCGGCGGCGGGGAAGGACGAGCAGTACTTC
TRBJ1-4,NA,14,NA,TRBV18,CASSPSMDDEKLFF,TGTGCCAGCTCACCGAGCATGGATGATGAAAAACTGTTTTTT
TRBJ2-5,NA,11,few,TRBV2,CASKSEETQYF,TGTGCCAGCAAATCCGAAGAGACCCAGTACTTC
TRBJ1-5,NA,20,NA,TRBV23-1,CASSQSHPGHLRTIDQPQHF,TGCGCCAGCAGTCAATCCCACCCGGGACACTTACGGACAATTGATCAGCCCCAGCATTTT
TRBJ1-5,NA,14,NA,TRBV6-1,CASGRRYSNQPQHF,TGTGCCAGCGGGCGACGATATAGCAATCAGCCCCAGCATTTT
TRBJ1-2,NA,13,NA,TRBV20-1,CSAPPWKGHGYTF,TGCAGTGCCCCACCCTGGAAAGGGCATGGCTACACCTTC
TRBJ2-2,NA,13,few,TRBV7-2,CASSSSYHGELFF,TGTGCCAGCAGCTCGAGCTACCACGGGGAGCTGTTTTTT
TRBJ1-1,NA,13,NA,TRBV9,CASSVGVGAEAFF,TGTGCCAGCAGCGTAGGGGTAGGGGCCGAAGCTTTCTTT
TRBJ1-5,TRBD1,16,few,TRBV18,CASSPQGARSNQPQHF,TGTGCCAGCTCACCCCAGGGGGCCCGTAGCAATCAGCCCCAGCATTTT
TRBJ2-1,TRBD2,15,many,TRBV5-8,CASSFAGASYNEQFF,TGTGCCAGCAGCTTCGCGGGAGCGTCCTACAATGAGCAGTTCTTC
TRBJ1-5,NA,15,few,TRBV6-2/TRBV6-3,CASRSDRLEPQPQHF,TGTGCCAGCAGGTCGGACCGCCTCGAGCCTCAGCCCCAGCATTTT
TRBJ1-6,NA,12,NA,TRBV6-2/TRBV6-3,CASTTVGSPLHF,TGTGCCAGCACGACGGTGGGTTCACCCCTCCACTTT
TRBJ1-2,NA,12,few,TRBV29-1,CSGRTASYGYTF,TGCAGCGGAAGGACAGCTTCCTATGGCTACACCTTC
TRBJ2-1,NA,15,few,TRBV28,CASSLPEVGPNEQFF,TGTGCCAGCAGTTTACCCGAGGTGGGGCCCAATGAGCAGTTCTTC
TRBJ1-3,NA,15,few,TRBV6-5,CASRPTVSSGNTIYF,TGTGCCAGCAGGCCCACAGTGAGCTCTGGAAACACCATATATTTT
TRBJ1-2,NA,16,many,TRBV5-1,CASSLSYGSVDYGYTF,TGCGCCAGCAGCTTGTCTTATGGGTCCGTCGACTATGGCTACACCTTC
TRBJ2-1,NA,13,few,TRBV27,CASSLGVPNEQFF,TGTGCCAGCAGTTTGGGGGTTCCCAATGAGCAGTTCTTC
TRBJ2-3,NA,12,NA,TRBV15,CATSSGTDTQYF,TGTGCCACCAGCAGCGGGACAGATACGCAGTATTTT
TRBJ2-3,TRBD2,16,NA,TRBV6-2/TRBV6-3,CASSYTREGLTDTQYF,TGTGCCAGCAGTTACACGCGGGAGGGCCTCACAGATACGCAGTATTTT
TRBJ2-7,NA,13,NA,TRBV7-2,CASSTQQGHEQYF,TGTGCCAGCAGCACCCAACAGGGACACGAGCAGTACTTC
TRBJ2-5,NA,13,few,TRBV7-2,CASSTRDSQTQYF,TGTGCCAGCAGCACCCGGGACTCGCAGACCCAGTACTTC
TRBJ2-1,NA,15,many,TRBV7-9,CASSFIAGLDGEQFF,TGTGCCAGCAGCTTCATCGCAGGTCTAGACGGTGAGCAGTTCTTC
TRBJ2-4,NA,16,few,TRBV12-3/TRBV12-4,CASSLGQQIAKNIQYF,TGTGCCAGCAGCCTCGGACAGCAAATAGCCAAAAACATTCAGTACTTC
TRBJ2-7,TRBD1,13,NA,TRBV6-2/TRBV6-3,CASTDRGSYEQYF,TGTGCCAGCACCGACAGGGGTTCCTACGAGCAGTACTTC
TRBJ2-6,NA,13,few,TRBV12-3/TRBV12-4,CASEGTGANVLTF,TGTGCCAGCGAGGGGACTGGGGCCAACGTCCTGACTTTC
TRBJ2-1,NA,13,NA,TRBV6-1,CASSEFSLNEQFF,TGTGCCAGCAGTGAGTTCAGCCTCAATGAGCAGTTCTTC
TRBJ1-4,TRBD1,16,few,TRBV7-9,CASSATGGALNEKLFF,TGTGCCAGCAGCGCGACAGGGGGCGCCCTTAATGAAAAACTGTTTTTT
TRBJ2-1,NA,10,NA,TRBV28,CASMRDEQFF,TGTGCCAGCATGAGGGATGAGCAGTTCTTC
TRBJ2-3,TRBD2,15,many,TRBV7-3,CASSSTSGGTDTQYF,TGTGCCAGCAGCTCGACTAGCGGGGGCACAGATACGCAGTATTTT
TRBJ2-3,TRBD2,16,few,TRBV7-2,CASSLVAGGAADTQYF,TGTGCCAGCAGCTTAGTAGCGGGAGGGGCCGCAGATACGCAGTATTTT
TRBJ2-2,NA,16,NA,TRBV3-1,CASSQVGRLVKGELFF,TGTGCCAGCAGCCAAGTGGGTCGACTAGTAAAGGGGGAGCTGTTTTTT
TRBJ2-7,NA,15,once,TRBV12-3/TRBV12-4,CASSLPHASSYEQYF,TGTGCCAGCAGTTTACCCCACGCAAGCTCCTACGAGCAGTACTTC
TRBJ2-7,TRBD2,14,NA,TRBV20-1,CSALSGGFSYEQYF,TGCAGTGCACTTAGCGGGGGCTTCTCCTACGAGCAGTACTTC
TRBJ1-1,NA,16,NA,TRBV7-2,CASSRTLQAMNTEAFF,TGTGCCAGCAGCCGTACGTTACAGGCGATGAACACTGAAGCTTTCTTT
TRBJ2-1,TRBD1,15,NA,TRBV7-2,CASSLAGGGHGEQFF,TGTGCCAGCAGCTTAGCAGGGGGCGGTCATGGTGAGCAGTTCTTC
TRBJ1-5,NA,15,few,TRBV27,CASSLWGGMPQPQHF,TGTGCCAGCAGTTTATGGGGGGGGATGCCTCAGCCCCAGCATTTT
TRBJ2-4,TRBD1,16,NA,TRBV28,CASSLLGQAAKNIQYF,TGTGCCAGCAGTTTATTGGGACAGGCTGCCAAAAACATTCAGTACTTC
TRBJ1-1,TRBD1,10,few,TRBV12-3/TRBV12-4,CASRRDRGFF,TGTGCCAGCAGGCGGGACAGGGGATTCTTT
TRBJ1-1,TRBD1,17,NA,TRBV7-9,CASSRWGQGAMNTEAFF,TGTGCCAGCTCAAGGTGGGGACAGGGGGCGATGAACACTGAAGCTTTCTTT
TRBJ2-5,NA,15,many,TRBV11-2,CASSLELRIQETQYF,TGTGCCAGCAGCTTAGAATTACGGATCCAAGAGACCCAGTACTTC
TRBJ1-5,NA,14,NA,TRBV12-3/TRBV12-4,CASGPGTYNQPQHF,TGTGCCAGCGGGCCCGGGACGTACAATCAGCCCCAGCATTTT